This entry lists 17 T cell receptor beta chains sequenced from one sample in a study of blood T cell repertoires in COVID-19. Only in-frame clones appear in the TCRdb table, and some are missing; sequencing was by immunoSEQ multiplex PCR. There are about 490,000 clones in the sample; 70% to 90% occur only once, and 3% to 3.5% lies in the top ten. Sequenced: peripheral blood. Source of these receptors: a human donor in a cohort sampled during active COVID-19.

The CDR3 coding sequence is TGTGCCAGCAGCGTCGGACTCTCGGGCGATGAGCAGTTCTTC. It codes for CASSVGLSGDEQFF. V gene TRBV5-4 combines with J gene TRBJ2-1, with a weak D call TRBD2 (5 bases). V shed 4 bases and J shed 8 bases, with 16 bases lying between them. This CDR3 region has 14 residues. Germline values: CDR1 SGHNT, CDR2 YYREEE (reference sequence).

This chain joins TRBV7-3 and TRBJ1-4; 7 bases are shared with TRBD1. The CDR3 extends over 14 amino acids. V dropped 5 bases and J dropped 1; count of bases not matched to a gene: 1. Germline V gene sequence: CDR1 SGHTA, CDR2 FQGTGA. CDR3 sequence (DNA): TGTGCCAGCAGCCGACAGGGAACTAATGAAAAACTGTTTTTT. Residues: CASSRQGTNEKLFF. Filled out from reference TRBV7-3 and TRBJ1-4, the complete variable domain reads GAGVSQTPSNKVTEKGKYVELRCDPISGHTALYWYRQSLGQGPEFLIYFQGTGAADDSGLPNDRFFAVRPEGSVSTLKIQRTERGDSAVYLCASSRQGTNEKLFFGSGTQLSVL.

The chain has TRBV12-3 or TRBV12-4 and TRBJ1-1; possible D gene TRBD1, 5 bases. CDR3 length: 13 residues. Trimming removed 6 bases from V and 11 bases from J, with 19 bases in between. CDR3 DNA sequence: TGTGCCAGCAGCTATCCCTCCGGGCCAGGGGCTTTCTTT. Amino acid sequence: CASSYPSGPGAFF.

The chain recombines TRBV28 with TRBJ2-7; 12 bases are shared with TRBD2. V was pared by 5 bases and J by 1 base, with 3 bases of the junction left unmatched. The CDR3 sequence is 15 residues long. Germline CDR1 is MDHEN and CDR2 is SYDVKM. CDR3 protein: CASSTSGRKSYEQYF. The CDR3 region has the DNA TGTGCCAGCAGTACTAGCGGGAGGAAGTCCTACGAGCAGTACTTC.

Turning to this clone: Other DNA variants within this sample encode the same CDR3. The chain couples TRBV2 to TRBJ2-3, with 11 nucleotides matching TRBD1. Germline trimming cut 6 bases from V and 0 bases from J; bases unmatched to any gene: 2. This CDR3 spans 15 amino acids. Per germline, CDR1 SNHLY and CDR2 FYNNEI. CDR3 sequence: CASSRDRGSTDTQYF. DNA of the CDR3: TGTGCCAGCAGCCGGGACAGGGGGAGCACAGATACGCAGTATTTT.

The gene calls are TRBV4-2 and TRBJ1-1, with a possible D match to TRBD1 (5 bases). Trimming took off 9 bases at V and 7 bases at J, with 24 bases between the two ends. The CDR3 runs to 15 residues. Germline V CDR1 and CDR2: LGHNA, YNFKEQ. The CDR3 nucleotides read TGTGCCAGTACCACTACACTGGGGGACTGGGATGAAGCTTTCTTT. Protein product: CASTTTLGDWDEAFF.

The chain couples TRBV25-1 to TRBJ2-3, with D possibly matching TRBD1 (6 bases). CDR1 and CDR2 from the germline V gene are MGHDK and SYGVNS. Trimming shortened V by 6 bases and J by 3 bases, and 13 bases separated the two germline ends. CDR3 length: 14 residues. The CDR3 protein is CASSHRVMTDTQYF. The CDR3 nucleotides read TGTGCCAGCAGCCACAGGGTAATGACAGATACGCAGTATTTT. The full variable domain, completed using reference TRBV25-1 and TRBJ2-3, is EADIYQTPRYLVIGTGKKITLECSQTMGHDKMYWYQQDPGMELHLIHYSYGVNSTEKGDLSSESTVSRIRTEHFPLTLESARPSHTSQYLCASSHRVMTDTQYFGPGTRLTVL.

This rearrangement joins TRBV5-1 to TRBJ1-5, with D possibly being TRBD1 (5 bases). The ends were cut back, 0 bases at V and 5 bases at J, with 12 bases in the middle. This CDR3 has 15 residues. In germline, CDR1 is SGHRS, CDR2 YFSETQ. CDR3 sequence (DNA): TGCGCCAGCAGCTTGGAGGGGTATGCCGATCAGCCCCAGCATTTT. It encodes CASSLEGYADQPQHF.

CDR3 nucleotides: TGTGCCAGCTCACCTTCTTATAGCAATCAGCCCCAGCATTTT. It codes for CASSPSYSNQPQHF. This chain connects TRBV18 to TRBJ1-5, with D unresolved. The germline V gene encodes CDR1 KGHSH and CDR2 LQKENI. V lost 3 bases to trimming and J lost 0 bases, with 6 bases between them. This CDR3 has 14 residues. Full variable domain (outside the CDR3, taken from reference TRBV18 and TRBJ1-5): NAGVMQNPRHLVRRRGQEARLRCSPMKGHSHVYWYRQLPEEGLKFMVYLQKENIIDESGMPKERFSAEFPKEGPSILRIQQVVRGDSAAYFCASSPSYSNQPQHFGDGTRLSIL.

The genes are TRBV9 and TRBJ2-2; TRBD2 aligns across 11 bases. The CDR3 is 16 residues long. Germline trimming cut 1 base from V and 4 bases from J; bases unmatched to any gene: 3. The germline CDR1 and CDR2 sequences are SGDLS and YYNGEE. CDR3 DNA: TGTGCCAGCAGCGTATCTAGCGGGAGGAGCACCGGGGAGCTGTTTTTT. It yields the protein CASSVSSGRSTGELFF.

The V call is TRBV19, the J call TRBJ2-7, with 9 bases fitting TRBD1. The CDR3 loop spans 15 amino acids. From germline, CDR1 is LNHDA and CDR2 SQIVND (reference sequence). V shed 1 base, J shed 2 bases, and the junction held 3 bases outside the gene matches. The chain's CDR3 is CASSIGTGEPYEQYF. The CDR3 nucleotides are TGTGCCAGTAGTATAGGGACAGGGGAACCCTACGAGCAGTACTTC.

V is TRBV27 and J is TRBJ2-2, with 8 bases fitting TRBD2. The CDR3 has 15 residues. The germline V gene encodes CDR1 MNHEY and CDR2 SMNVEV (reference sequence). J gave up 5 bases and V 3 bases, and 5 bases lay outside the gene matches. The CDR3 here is CASSFLAGPTGELFF. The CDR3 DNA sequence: TGTGCCAGCAGTTTCCTAGCGGGTCCGACCGGGGAGCTGTTTTTT.

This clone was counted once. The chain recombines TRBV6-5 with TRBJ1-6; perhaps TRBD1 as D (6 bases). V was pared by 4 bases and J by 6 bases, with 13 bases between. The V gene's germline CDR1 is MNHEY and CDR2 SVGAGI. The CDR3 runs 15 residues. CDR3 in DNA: TGTGCCAGCAGTTTCGACAGGCCTGTTAATTCACCCCTCCACTTT. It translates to CASSFDRPVNSPLHF.

The CDR3 DNA reads TGTGCCAGCAGCTTGTCGGGAAACGAGCAGTACTTC. Translation gives CASSLSGNEQYF. The chain links TRBV11-2 to TRBJ2-7; tentative D call: TRBD2 (5 bases). From germline, CDR1 is SGHAT and CDR2 FQNNGV. V lost 3 bases to trimming and J lost 5 bases, with 8 bases between them. There are 12 residues in the CDR3.

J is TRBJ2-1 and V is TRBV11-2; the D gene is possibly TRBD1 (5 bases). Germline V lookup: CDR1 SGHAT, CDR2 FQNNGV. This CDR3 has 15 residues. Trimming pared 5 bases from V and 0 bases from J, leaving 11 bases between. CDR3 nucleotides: TGTGCCAGCAGCACGGACATTAACTCCTACAATGAGCAGTTCTTC. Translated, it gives CASSTDINSYNEQFF. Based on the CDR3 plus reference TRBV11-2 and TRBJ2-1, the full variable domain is EAGVAQSPRYKIIEKRQSVAFWCNPISGHATLYWYQQILGQGPKLLIQFQNNGVVDDSQLPKDRFSAERLKGVDSTLKIQPAKLEDSAVYLCASSTDINSYNEQFFGPGTRLTVL.

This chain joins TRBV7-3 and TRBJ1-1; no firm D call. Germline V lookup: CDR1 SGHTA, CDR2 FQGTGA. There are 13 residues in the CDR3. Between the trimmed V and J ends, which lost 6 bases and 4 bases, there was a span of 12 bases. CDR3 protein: CASRPHTGTEAFF. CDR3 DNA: TGTGCCAGCAGACCCCATACGGGCACTGAAGCTTTCTTT.

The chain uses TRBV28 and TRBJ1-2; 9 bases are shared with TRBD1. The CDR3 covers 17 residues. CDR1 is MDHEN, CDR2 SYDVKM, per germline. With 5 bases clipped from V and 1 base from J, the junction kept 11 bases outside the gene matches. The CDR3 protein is CASSLFGKDRGNYGYTF. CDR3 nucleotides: TGTGCCAGCAGTCTTTTCGGGAAGGACAGGGGTAACTATGGCTACACCTTC.